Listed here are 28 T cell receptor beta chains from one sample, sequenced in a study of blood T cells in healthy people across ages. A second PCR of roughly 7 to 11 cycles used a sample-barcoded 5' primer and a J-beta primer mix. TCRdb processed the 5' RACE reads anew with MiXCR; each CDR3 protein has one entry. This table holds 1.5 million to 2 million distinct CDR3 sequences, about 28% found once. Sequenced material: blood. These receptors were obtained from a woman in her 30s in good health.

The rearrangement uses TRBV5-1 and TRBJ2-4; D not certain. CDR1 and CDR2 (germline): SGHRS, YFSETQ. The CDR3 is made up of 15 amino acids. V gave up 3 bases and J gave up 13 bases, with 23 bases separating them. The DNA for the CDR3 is TGCGCCAGCAGCTCCGTCGCGACACTTGGAGATGAGCAGTACTTC. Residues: CASSSVATLGDEQYF.

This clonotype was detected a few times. Here the CDR3 DNA reads TGTGCCAGCAGTGCACAACAGGGTGGTGAGCAGTTCTTC. Amino acids: CASSAQQGGEQFF. The rearrangement uses TRBV6-4 and TRBJ2-1; D possibly corresponds to TRBD1 (6 bases). The germline gives CDR1 MRHNA, CDR2 SNTAGT. Trimming removed 4 bases from V and 9 bases from J, with 13 bases in between. CDR3 length equals 13 residues.

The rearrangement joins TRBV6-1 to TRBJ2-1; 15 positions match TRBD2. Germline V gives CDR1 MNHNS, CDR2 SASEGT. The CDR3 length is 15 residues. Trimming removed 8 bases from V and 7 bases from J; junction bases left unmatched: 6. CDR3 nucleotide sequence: TGTGCCAGCTGGACTAGCGGGGGGGCTCGAAATGAGCAGTTCTTC. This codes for CASWTSGGARNEQFF.

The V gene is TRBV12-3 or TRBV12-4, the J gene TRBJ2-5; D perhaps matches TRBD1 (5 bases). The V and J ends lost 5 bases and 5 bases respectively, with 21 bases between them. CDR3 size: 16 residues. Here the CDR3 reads CASSPTRQGEWETQYF. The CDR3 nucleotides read TGTGCCAGCAGTCCAACCAGACAAGGGGAATGGGAGACCCAGTACTTC.

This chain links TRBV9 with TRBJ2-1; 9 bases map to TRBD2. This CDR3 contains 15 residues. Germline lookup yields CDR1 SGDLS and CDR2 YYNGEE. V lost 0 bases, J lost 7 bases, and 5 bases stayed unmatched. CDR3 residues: CASSVGASGDNEQFF. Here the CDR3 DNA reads TGTGCCAGCAGCGTAGGAGCTAGCGGGGATAATGAGCAGTTCTTC.

As DNA, the CDR3 is TGTGCCAGCAGCCAAACAGGGGGCCGGACTGAAGCTTTCTTT. As protein: CASSQTGGRTEAFF. V and J are TRBV6-4 and TRBJ1-1; 9 bases match TRBD1. Losses at the gene ends were 6 bases for V and 5 bases for J; bases not matched to a gene: 7. CDR1 is MRHNA, CDR2 SNTAGT, per germline. The CDR3 has 14 residues.

In DNA form, the CDR3 reads TGCAGCCTTATCAGACCGGGACAGGGAGGGGGTGAGCAGTTCTTC. This translates into CSLIRPGQGGGEQFF. V and J are TRBV29-1 and TRBJ2-1, with 9 positions matching TRBD1. The CDR3 contains 15 residues. Germline assignment: CDR1 SQVTM and CDR2 ANQGSEA. The junction had 17 bases not matched to a gene; V was cut back by 8 bases and J by 9 bases.

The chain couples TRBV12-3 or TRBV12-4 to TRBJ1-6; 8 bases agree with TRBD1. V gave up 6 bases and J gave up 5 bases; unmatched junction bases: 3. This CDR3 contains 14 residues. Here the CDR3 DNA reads TGTGCCAGCAGCGGGACAGGAAATAATTCACCCCTCCACTTT. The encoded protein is CASSGTGNNSPLHF.

The DNA of the CDR3 is TGCGCCAGCAGCTTTTCTAGCGACTCCTACAATGAGCAGTTCTTC. Translating it yields CASSFSSDSYNEQFF. This chain joins TRBV5-1 and TRBJ2-1; a possible D gene is TRBD2 (6 bases). The germline V and J ends were trimmed by 2 bases and 0 bases, with 9 bases remaining between them. The CDR3 has 15 amino acids. Germline V gene lookup returns CDR1 SGHRS and CDR2 YFSETQ.

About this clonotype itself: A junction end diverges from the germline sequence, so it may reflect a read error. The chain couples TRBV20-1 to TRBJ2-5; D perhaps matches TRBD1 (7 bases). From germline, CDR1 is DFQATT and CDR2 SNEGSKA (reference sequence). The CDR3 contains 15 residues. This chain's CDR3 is CSARDPPGGQETHYF. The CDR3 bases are TGCAGTGCTAGAGATCCTCCAGGGGGGCAAGAGACCCATTACTTC.

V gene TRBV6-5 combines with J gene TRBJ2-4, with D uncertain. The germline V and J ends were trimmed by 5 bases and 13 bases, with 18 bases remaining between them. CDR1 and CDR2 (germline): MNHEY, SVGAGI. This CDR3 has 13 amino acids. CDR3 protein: CASSPQGNNEQYF. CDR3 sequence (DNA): TGTGCCAGCAGTCCTCAAGGTAACAATGAGCAGTACTTC.

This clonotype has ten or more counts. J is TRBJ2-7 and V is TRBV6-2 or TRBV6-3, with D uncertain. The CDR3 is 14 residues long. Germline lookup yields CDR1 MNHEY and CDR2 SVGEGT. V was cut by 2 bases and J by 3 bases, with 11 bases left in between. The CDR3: CASSYPGGGYEQYF. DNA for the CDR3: TGTGCCAGCAGTTACCCGGGCGGCGGCTACGAGCAGTACTTC.

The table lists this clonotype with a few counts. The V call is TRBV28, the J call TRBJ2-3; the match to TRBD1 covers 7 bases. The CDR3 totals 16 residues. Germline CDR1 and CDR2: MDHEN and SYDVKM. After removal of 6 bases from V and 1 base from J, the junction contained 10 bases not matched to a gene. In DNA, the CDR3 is TGTGCCAGCAGCCCAGGGACAGCCTTCGGCACAGATACGCAGTATTTT. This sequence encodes CASSPGTAFGTDTQYF.

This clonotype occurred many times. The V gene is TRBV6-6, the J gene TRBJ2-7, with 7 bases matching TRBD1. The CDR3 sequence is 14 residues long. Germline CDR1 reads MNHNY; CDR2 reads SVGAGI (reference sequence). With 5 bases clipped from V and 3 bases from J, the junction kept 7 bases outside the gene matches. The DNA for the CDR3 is TGTGCCAGCAGTCGACAGGGATTAGGCTACGAGCAGTACTTC. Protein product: CASSRQGLGYEQYF.

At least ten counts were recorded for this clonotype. As DNA, the CDR3 is TGTGCCAGCAGCTTAGTGGGAGGCGGAAGACAGGGGAAGAGCGAGCAGTACTTC. Amino acid sequence: CASSLVGGGRQGKSEQYF. V is TRBV7-2 and J is TRBJ2-7; 8 bases are a match to TRBD1. The germline V gene encodes CDR1 SGHTA and CDR2 FQGNSA. This CDR3 region has 18 residues. The ends lost 1 base at V and 6 bases at J; junction bases unmatched: 17. Looking up the rest from reference TRBV7-2 and TRBJ2-7 gives the full variable domain: GAGVSQSPSNKVTEKGKDVELRCDPISGHTALYWYRQSLGQGLEFLIYFQGNSAPDKSGLPSDRFSAERTGGSVSTLTIQRTQQEDSAVYLCASSLVGGGRQGKSEQYFGPGTRLTVT.

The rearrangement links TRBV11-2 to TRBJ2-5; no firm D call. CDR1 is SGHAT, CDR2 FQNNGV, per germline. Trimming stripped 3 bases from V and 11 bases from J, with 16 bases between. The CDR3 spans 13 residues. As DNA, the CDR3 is TGTGCCAGCAGCTTCGGTTACGGTAATGAGCAGTACTTC. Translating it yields CASSFGYGNEQYF. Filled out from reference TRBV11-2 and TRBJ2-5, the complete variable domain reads EAGVAQSPRYKIIEKRQSVAFWCNPISGHATLYWYQQILGQGPKLLIQFQNNGVVDDSQLPKDRFSAERLKGVDSTLKIQPAKLEDSAVYLCASSFGYGNEQYFGPGTRLLVL.

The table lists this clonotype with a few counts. The CDR3 DNA reads as TGTGCCAGCAGTTTAGGCAGGGTTCGGGAGACCCAGTACTTC. Its protein is CASSLGRVRETQYF. This chain uses TRBV12-3 or TRBV12-4 with TRBJ2-5; a possible D gene is TRBD1 (5 bases). V lost 1 base and J 5 bases, leaving 11 bases between the germline ends. This CDR3 is 14 amino acids long.

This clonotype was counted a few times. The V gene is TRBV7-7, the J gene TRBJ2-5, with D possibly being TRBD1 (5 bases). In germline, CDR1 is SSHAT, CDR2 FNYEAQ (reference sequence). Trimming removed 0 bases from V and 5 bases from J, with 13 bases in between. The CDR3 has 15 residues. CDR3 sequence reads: CASSLAQGPGETQYF. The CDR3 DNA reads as TGTGCCAGCAGCTTAGCCCAGGGCCCCGGGGAGACCCAGTACTTC.

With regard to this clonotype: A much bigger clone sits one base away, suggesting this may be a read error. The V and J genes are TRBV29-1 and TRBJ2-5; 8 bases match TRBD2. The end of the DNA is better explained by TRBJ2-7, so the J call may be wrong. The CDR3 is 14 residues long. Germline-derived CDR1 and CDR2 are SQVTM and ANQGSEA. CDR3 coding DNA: TGCAGCGTTGAGGTCCTAGCGGGTCCGTACGAGCAGTACTTC. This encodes CSVEVLAGPYEQYF.

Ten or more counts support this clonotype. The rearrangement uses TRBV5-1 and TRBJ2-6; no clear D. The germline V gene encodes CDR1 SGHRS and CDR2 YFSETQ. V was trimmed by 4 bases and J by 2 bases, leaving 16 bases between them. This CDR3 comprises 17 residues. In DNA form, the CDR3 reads TGCGCCAGCAGCATCTTACCCCCTAGGGCTGGGGCCAACGTCCTGACTTTC. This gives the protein CASSILPPRAGANVLTF.

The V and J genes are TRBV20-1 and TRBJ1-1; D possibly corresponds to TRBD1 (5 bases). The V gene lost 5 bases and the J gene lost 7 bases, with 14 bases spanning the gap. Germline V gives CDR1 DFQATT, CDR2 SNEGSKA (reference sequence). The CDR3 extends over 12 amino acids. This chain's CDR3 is CSAARGANEAFF. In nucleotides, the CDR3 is TGCAGTGCTGCCCGAGGGGCAAATGAAGCTTTCTTT.

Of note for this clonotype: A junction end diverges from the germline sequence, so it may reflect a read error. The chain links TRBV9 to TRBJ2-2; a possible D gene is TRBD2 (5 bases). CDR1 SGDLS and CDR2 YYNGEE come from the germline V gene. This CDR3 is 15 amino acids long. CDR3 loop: CASSVIGRPTGERFF. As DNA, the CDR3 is TGTGCCAGCAGCGTGATCGGCAGACCAACCGGGGAGCGGTTTTTT.

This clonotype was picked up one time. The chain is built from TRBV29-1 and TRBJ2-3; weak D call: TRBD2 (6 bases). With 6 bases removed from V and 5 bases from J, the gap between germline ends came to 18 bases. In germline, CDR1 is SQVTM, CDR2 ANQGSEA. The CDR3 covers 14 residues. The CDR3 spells CSVGRIARIDTQYF. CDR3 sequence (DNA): TGCAGCGTGGGGAGGATCGCCCGGATAGATACGCAGTATTTT.

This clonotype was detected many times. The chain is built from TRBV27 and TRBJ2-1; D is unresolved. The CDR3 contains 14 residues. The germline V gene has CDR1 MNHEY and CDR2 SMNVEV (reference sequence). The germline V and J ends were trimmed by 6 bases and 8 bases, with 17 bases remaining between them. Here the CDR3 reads CASRTRTTKDEQFF. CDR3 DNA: TGTGCCAGCAGAACCAGGACCACGAAGGATGAGCAGTTCTTC.

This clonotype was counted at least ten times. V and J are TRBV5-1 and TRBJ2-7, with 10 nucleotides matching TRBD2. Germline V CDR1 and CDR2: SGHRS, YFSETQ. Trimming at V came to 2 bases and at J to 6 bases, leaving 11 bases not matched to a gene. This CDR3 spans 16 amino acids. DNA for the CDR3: TGCGCCAGCAGCTTAGTGACCGGGACTAGCGAGACCGAGCAGTACTTC. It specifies CASSLVTGTSETEQYF.

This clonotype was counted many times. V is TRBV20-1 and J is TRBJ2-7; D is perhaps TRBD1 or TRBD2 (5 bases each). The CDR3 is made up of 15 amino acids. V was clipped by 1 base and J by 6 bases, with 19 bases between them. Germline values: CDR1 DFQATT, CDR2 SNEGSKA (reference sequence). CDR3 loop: CSARAKGRGSGEQYF. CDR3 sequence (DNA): TGCAGTGCTAGAGCAAAGGGGAGAGGTTCGGGCGAGCAGTACTTC.

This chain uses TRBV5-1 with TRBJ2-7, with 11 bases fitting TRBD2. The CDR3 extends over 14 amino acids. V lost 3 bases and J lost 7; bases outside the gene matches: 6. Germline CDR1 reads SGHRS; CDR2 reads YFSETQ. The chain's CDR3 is CASSSKGLAVEQYF. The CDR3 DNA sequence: TGCGCCAGCAGCTCTAAGGGACTAGCGGTGGAGCAGTACTTC. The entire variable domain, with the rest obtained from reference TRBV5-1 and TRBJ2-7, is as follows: KAGVTQTPRYLIKTRGQQVTLSCSPISGHRSVSWYQQTPGQGLQFLFEYFSETQRNKGNFPGRFSGRQFSNSRSEMNVSTLELGDSALYLCASSSKGLAVEQYFGPGTRLTVT.

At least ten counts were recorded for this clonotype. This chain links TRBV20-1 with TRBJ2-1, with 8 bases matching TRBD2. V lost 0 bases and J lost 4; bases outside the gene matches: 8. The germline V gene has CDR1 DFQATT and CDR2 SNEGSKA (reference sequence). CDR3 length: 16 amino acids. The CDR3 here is CSARDLGSGKYNEQFF. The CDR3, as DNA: TGCAGTGCTAGAGATCTGGGTAGCGGGAAATACAATGAGCAGTTCTTC.